The 27 T cell receptor beta chains presented below share a single source sample, sequenced in a study of blood T cell repertoires in COVID-19. The protocol was immunoSEQ multiplex PCR, while the TCRdb copy is restricted to in-frame clones and leaves out a portion. The data contain about 350,000 clones, about 90% of them singletons. Sequencing was carried out using PBMCs or T cells enriched from blood (not recorded which). The source of these receptors is a woman aged 25 to 39 who had been exposed to COVID-19.

Note on this clone: One end of the junction does not line up with germline, which may come from a read error. V and J are TRBV29-1 and TRBJ1-2; 9 bases line up with TRBD1. CDR3 length: 15 residues. Germline V gives CDR1 SQVTM, CDR2 ANQGSEA. The CDR3 is CSVGAAWGQGYDYTF. In DNA, the CDR3 is TGCAGCGTTGGTGCCGCTTGGGGACAGGGCTATGACTACACCTTC.

V is TRBV5-1 and J is TRBJ1-5; tentatively, D is TRBD1 (6 bases). The CDR3 spans 14 residues. Trimming shortened V by 4 bases and J by 6 bases, and 14 bases separated the two germline ends. CDR1 SGHRS and CDR2 YFSETQ come from the germline V gene. The CDR3 DNA reads as TGCGCCAGCAGCCGGGAGGGGGGTACTCAGCCCCAGCATTTT. Translating gives CASSREGGTQPQHF.

The chain combines TRBV6-5 with TRBJ1-4, with D possibly being TRBD1 (5 bases). Germline CDR1 is MNHEY and CDR2 is SVGAGI. The CDR3 has 14 amino acids. V dropped 6 bases and J dropped 5 bases, with 13 bases sitting between them. The DNA for the CDR3 is TGTGCCAGCAGGCCTCAGGGATTCAATGAAAAACTGTTTTTT. Amino acids: CASRPQGFNEKLFF.

The chain employs TRBV27 and TRBJ1-1; possible D gene TRBD1, 5 bases. The CDR3 spans 14 residues. The V gene's germline CDR1 is MNHEY and CDR2 SMNVEV (reference sequence). Trimming removed 5 bases at V and 5 bases at J, with 15 bases between. This CDR3 reads CASSLSGGWTEAFF. The DNA of the CDR3 is TGTGCCAGCAGTCTCAGCGGGGGGTGGACTGAAGCTTTCTTT.

Comment on this clone: An end of the junction differs from the germline gene, which may be a read error. V is TRBV7-3 and J is TRBJ2-5; 7 nucleotides line up with TRBD1. The CDR3 is made up of 12 amino acids. CDR1 is SGHTA, CDR2 FQGTGA, per germline. CDR3 sequence (DNA): TGTGCCAGCAGCTTGCCCCCGGGACAGCTGAACTTC. Its translation is CASSLPPGQLNF.

V usage is TRBV11-2 and J usage is TRBJ2-5, with TRBD1 matching over 8 bases. This CDR3 region has 14 residues. The trim removed 1 base at V and 4 bases at J, leaving 2 bases unmatched. Looked up from germline, CDR1 is SGHAT and CDR2 is FQNNGV. CDR3 protein: CASSLGQGSETQYF. The DNA of the CDR3 is TGTGCCAGCAGCTTAGGACAGGGGTCAGAGACCCAGTACTTC.

The chain couples TRBV5-8 to TRBJ1-2; 9 nucleotides agree with TRBD1. The germline V gene has CDR1 SGHTS and CDR2 YDEGEE. V lost 4 bases and J lost 4; bases outside the gene matches: 5. The CDR3 totals 14 residues. The CDR3 bases are TGTGCCAGCAGCCCGGGACAGGGTAGCTATGGCTACACCTTC. It yields the protein CASSPGQGSYGYTF.

V gene TRBV28 combines with J gene TRBJ2-7, with 11 bases matching TRBD2. The V gene end was trimmed by 4 bases and the J gene end by 2 bases; junction bases not matched to a gene: 13. Germline lookup yields CDR1 MDHEN and CDR2 SYDVKM. The CDR3 extends over 18 amino acids. CDR3 loop: CASSSGQGVLAGAYEQYF. The CDR3 DNA is TGTGCCAGCAGTTCCGGACAGGGTGTACTAGCGGGGGCCTACGAGCAGTACTTC.

The genes are TRBV12-5 and TRBJ2-2, with 7 bases that match TRBD2. Germline-derived CDR1 and CDR2 are LGHNT and FRNRAP. The CDR3 has 15 residues. J gave up 7 bases and V 3 bases, and 8 bases lay outside the gene matches. DNA of the CDR3: TGTGCTAGTGGTTTATCCGGACTAGTGGACGGGGAGCTGTTTTTT. It encodes CASGLSGLVDGELFF.

The V call is TRBV24-1, the J call TRBJ2-1; 15 nucleotides match TRBD2. In germline, CDR1 is KGHDR, CDR2 SFDVKD. The CDR3 consists of 20 residues. V was clipped by 0 bases and J by 6 bases; unmatched bases: 11. CDR3 in amino acids: CATSDLGVGGLAGGRNEQFF. In nucleotides, the CDR3 is TGTGCCACCAGTGATTTGGGGGTGGGGGGACTAGCGGGAGGCCGCAATGAGCAGTTCTTC.

The rearrangement joins TRBV29-1 to TRBJ2-5; 9 positions match TRBD2. Germline assignment: CDR1 SQVTM and CDR2 ANQGSEA. The CDR3 has 13 residues. V lost 6 bases and J lost 4; bases outside the gene matches: 6. CDR3 protein: CSVVGTSIETQYF. CDR3 nucleotides: TGCAGCGTAGTAGGGACTAGCATAGAGACCCAGTACTTC. Complete variable domain (other parts from reference TRBV29-1 and TRBJ2-5): SAVISQKPSRDICQRGTSLTIQCQVDSQVTMMFWYRQQPGQSLTLIATANQGSEATYESGFVIDKFPISRPNLTFSTLTVSNMSPEDSSIYLCSVVGTSIETQYFGPGTRLLVL.

The chain is built from TRBV23-1 and TRBJ2-7; TRBD1 matches 12 bases. TRBV23-1 has ORF status, its function being uncertain. The length of the CDR3 is 16 residues. Losses at the gene ends were 0 bases for V and 6 bases for J; bases not matched to a gene: 6. In nucleotides, the CDR3 is TGCGCCAGCAGTCAATCTGTGGGACAGGGGGCGGTCGAGCAGTACTTC. It yields the protein CASSQSVGQGAVEQYF.

V is TRBV28 and J is TRBJ1-5; 11 nucleotides agree with TRBD1. The CDR3 totals 16 residues. CDR1 MDHEN and CDR2 SYDVKM come from the germline V gene. V lost 3 bases, J lost 4 bases, and 5 bases stayed unmatched. CDR3 coding DNA: TGTGCCAGCAGTTTGTTCGGGACAGGGGGTAATCAGCCCCAGCATTTT. Translated, it gives CASSLFGTGGNQPQHF.

V usage is TRBV6-6 and J usage is TRBJ1-2; D gene ambiguous. Germline CDR1 and CDR2: MNHNY and SVGAGI (reference sequence). V was trimmed by 4 bases and J by 0 bases, leaving 15 bases between them. The CDR3 has 16 residues. The CDR3 region has the DNA TGTGCCAGCAGTTCAATCAGGCAGCCCACTAACTATGGCTACACCTTC. Protein: CASSSIRQPTNYGYTF.

The genes are TRBV4-1 and TRBJ1-2; unclear D gene. The V end was cut by 1 base, the J end by 8 bases, with 17 bases between. CDR1 MGHRA and CDR2 YSYEKL come from the germline V gene. The CDR3 has 15 residues. In nucleotides, the CDR3 is TGCGCCAGCAGCCAAGGGGCAGATCGCCTATACGGCTACACCTTC. It translates to CASSQGADRLYGYTF.

This clone was observed a single time. The V gene is TRBV28, the J gene TRBJ2-2, with 8 nucleotides matching TRBD1. The CDR3 has 15 amino acids. Germline CDR1 reads MDHEN; CDR2 reads SYDVKM. V was clipped by 1 base and J by 7 bases; unmatched bases: 5. CDR3 protein: CASSLLTGDGGELFF. CDR3 in DNA: TGTGCCAGCAGTTTATTGACAGGGGATGGCGGGGAGCTGTTTTTT.

The genes are TRBV5-6 and TRBJ1-4; the match to TRBD1 covers 8 bases. Germline CDR1 reads SGHDT; CDR2 reads YYEEEE. The CDR3 is made up of 17 amino acids. The junction had 8 bases not matched to a gene; V was cut back by 0 bases and J by 4 bases. CDR3: CASSLGQGALLNEKLFF. CDR3 nucleotides: TGTGCCAGCAGCTTGGGCCAGGGGGCCCTCCTTAATGAAAAACTGTTTTTT.

The rearrangement uses TRBV3-1 (or the pseudogene TRBV3-2) and TRBJ2-1; possible D gene TRBD2, 6 bases. CDR1 is LGHDT and CDR2 is YNNKEL in the germline V gene (reference sequence). V was pared by 2 bases and J by 8 bases, with 16 bases between. This CDR3 spans 15 amino acids. CDR3 coding DNA: TGTGCCAGCAGCCAACCTTCGGGAGCCATCCATGAGCAGTTCTTC. Amino acid sequence: CASSQPSGAIHEQFF.

This chain uses TRBV12-5 with TRBJ1-1; 9 nucleotides line up with TRBD1. The ends lost 3 bases at V and 3 bases at J; junction bases unmatched: 2. CDR1 LGHNT and CDR2 FRNRAP come from the germline V gene. The CDR3 covers 14 residues. The CDR3 nucleotides read TGTGCTAGTGGTTTTTGGGACAGGGACACTGAAGCTTTCTTT. Translating gives CASGFWDRDTEAFF.

The chain combines TRBV28 with TRBJ1-2; D possibly corresponds to TRBD1 (6 bases). Per the germline V gene, CDR1 is MDHEN and CDR2 is SYDVKM. Trimming pared 6 bases from V and 4 bases from J, leaving 15 bases between. The CDR3 totals 14 residues. The CDR3 region is CASRLGQPTYGYTF. CDR3 DNA sequence: TGTGCCAGCAGGCTGGGACAACCGACCTATGGCTACACCTTC.

The rearrangement uses TRBV9 and TRBJ1-6, with 9 bases fitting TRBD1. V lost 1 base to trimming and J lost 5 bases; unmatched junction nucleotides: 10. The CDR3 sequence is 18 residues long. Looked up from germline, CDR1 is SGDLS and CDR2 is YYNGEE. The CDR3 region is CASSVSPGTGIDNSPLHF. CDR3 DNA: TGTGCCAGCAGCGTAAGCCCCGGGACAGGGATCGATAATTCACCCCTCCACTTT. Full variable domain (outside the CDR3, taken from reference TRBV9 and TRBJ1-6): DSGVTQTPKHLITATGQRVTLRCSPRSGDLSVYWYQQSLDQGLQFLIQYYNGEERAKGNILERFSAQQFPDLHSELNLSSLELGDSALYFCASSVSPGTGIDNSPLHFGNGTRLTVT.

In regard to this clone: This same CDR3 is encoded by further DNA sequences in the sample. The chain links TRBV28 to TRBJ1-1; possible D gene TRBD1, 5 bases. Trimming shortened V by 1 base and J by 5 bases, and 11 bases separated the two germline ends. Looked up from germline, CDR1 is MDHEN and CDR2 is SYDVKM. The CDR3 extends over 14 amino acids. As DNA, the CDR3 is TGTGCCAGCAGTTTATCCGGGGGGGGGACTGAAGCTTTCTTT. Protein sequence: CASSLSGGGTEAFF. The full variable domain, completed using reference TRBV28 and TRBJ1-1, is DVKVTQSSRYLVKRTGEKVFLECVQDMDHENMFWYRQDPGLGLRLIYFSYDVKMKEKGDIPEGYSVSREKKERFSLILESASTNQTSMYLCASSLSGGGTEAFFGQGTRLTVV.

The chain has TRBV29-1 and TRBJ2-7, with 9 bases that match TRBD1. This CDR3 has 16 amino acids. Looked up from germline, CDR1 is SQVTM and CDR2 is ANQGSEA. J lost 0 bases, V lost 6 bases, and 12 bases had no gene match. The CDR3 DNA reads as TGCAGCGTAACGACGGACAGGGGTCGAACCTCCTACGAGCAGTACTTC. This encodes CSVTTDRGRTSYEQYF.

The chain recombines TRBV6-1 with TRBJ1-6, with D possibly matching TRBD1 (5 bases). This CDR3 contains 15 residues. Trimming cost V 7 bases and J 8 bases, with 18 bases left between them. Germline-derived CDR1 and CDR2 are MNHNS and SASEGT. The CDR3 DNA is TGTGCCAGCAACTCCCACAGGACCATTTATTCACCCCTCCACTTT. It encodes CASNSHRTIYSPLHF.

Note on this clone: Mismatch with germline at one junction end may stem from a read error. V gene TRBV5-5 combines with J gene TRBJ2-5; D perhaps matches TRBD2 (6 bases). This CDR3 comprises 15 residues. Germline V CDR1 and CDR2: SGHKS, YYEKEE (reference sequence). The CDR3 here is CASSHPGLHHETQYF. The CDR3 bases are TGTGCCAGCAGCCACCCGGGACTTCACCATGAGACCCAGTACTTC.

The chain uses TRBV24-1 and TRBJ1-5; 9 positions match TRBD1. J lost 2 bases, V lost 3 bases, and 4 bases had no gene match. Looked up from germline, CDR1 is KGHDR and CDR2 is SFDVKD. The CDR3 covers 16 residues. For the CDR3, the DNA is TGTGCCACCAGTGATCCTCGACAGGGGGGCAATCAGCCCCAGCATTTT. Amino acids: CATSDPRQGGNQPQHF.

V is TRBV5-5 and J is TRBJ1-2; 7 bases are shared with TRBD1. The V and J ends lost 1 base and 6 bases, in that order; junction bases with no gene match: 6. The CDR3 runs to 14 residues. Germline loops: CDR1 SGHKS, CDR2 YYEKEE (reference sequence). DNA for the CDR3: TGTGCCAGCAGCTTGTATAGGGGGCAGGATGGCTACACCTTC. This gives the protein CASSLYRGQDGYTF.